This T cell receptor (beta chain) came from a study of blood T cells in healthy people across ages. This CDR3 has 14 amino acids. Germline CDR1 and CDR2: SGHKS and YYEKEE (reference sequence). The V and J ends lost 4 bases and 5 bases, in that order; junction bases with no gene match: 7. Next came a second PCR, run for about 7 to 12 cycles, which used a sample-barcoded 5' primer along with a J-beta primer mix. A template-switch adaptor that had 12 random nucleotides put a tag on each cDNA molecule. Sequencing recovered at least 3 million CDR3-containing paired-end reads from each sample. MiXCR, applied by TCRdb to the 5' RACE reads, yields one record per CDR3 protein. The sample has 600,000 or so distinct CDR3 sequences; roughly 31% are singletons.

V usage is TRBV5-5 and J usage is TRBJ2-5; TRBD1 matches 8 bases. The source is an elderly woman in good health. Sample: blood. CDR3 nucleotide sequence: TGTGCCAGCAGCCGCAGGGGGCGTAGGGAGACCCAGTACTTC. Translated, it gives CASSRRGRRETQYF.